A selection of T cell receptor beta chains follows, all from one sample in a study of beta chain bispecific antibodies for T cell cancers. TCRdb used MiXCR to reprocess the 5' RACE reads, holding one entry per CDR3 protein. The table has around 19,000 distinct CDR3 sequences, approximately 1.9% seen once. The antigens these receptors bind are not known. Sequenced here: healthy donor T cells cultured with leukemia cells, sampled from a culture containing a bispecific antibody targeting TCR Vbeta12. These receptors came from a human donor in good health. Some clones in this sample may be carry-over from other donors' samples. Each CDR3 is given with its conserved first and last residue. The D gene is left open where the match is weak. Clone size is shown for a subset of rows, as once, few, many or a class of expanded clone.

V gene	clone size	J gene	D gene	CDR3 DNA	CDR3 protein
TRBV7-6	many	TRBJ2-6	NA	TGTGCCAGCAGCTTTTCTGGGGCCAACGTCCTGACTTTC	CASSFSGANVLTF
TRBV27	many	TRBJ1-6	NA	TGTGCCAGCAGTTTTCGACCCTCTAATTCACCCCTCCACTTT	CASSFRPSNSPLHF
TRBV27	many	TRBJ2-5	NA	TGTGCCAGCAGTTCCCGGGACTCAGAGACCCAGTACTTC	CASSSRDSETQYF
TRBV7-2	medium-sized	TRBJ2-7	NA	TGTGCCAGCAGCTTATTTCCAGGGGTCAACTCCTACGAGCAGTACTTC	CASSLFPGVNSYEQYF
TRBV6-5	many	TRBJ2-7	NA	TGTGCCAGCAGTTTGTCCGGGACTTCCTCCTACGAGCAGTACTTC	CASSLSGTSSYEQYF
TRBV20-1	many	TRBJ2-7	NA	TGCAGTGCTAGGGTCGGAGAGGACACCTCGGGGGAGCAGTACTTC	CSARVGEDTSGEQYF
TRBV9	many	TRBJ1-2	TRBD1	TGTGCCAGCACCGGGACAGCTTATGGCTACACCTTC	CASTGTAYGYTF
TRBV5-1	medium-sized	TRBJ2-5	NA	TGCGCCAGCAGCTTGGGGTTTTCCCCAGAGACCCAGTACTTC	CASSLGFSPETQYF
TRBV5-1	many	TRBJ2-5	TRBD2	TGCGCCAGCAGCTTCACTAGCGGGGAAGAGACCCAGTACTTC	CASSFTSGEETQYF
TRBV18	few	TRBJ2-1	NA	TGTGCCAGCTCACTTGCCGGGGCCGATGAGCAGTTCTTC	CASSLAGADEQFF
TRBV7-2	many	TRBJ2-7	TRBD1	TGTGCCAGCAGTATATACCGGGACAGCTCCTACGAGCAGTACTTC	CASSIYRDSSYEQYF
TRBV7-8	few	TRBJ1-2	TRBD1	TGTGCCAGCAGCCAGACGTCCGGGACAGGGTATTATGGCTATGGCTACACCTTC	CASSQTSGTGYYGYGYTF
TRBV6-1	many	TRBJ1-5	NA	TGTGCCAGCACCTTAGGGCGAAGCAATCAGCCCCAGCATTTT	CASTLGRSNQPQHF
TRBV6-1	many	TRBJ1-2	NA	TGTGCCAGCACCCTGGAGGTAAACTATGGCTACACCTTC	CASTLEVNYGYTF
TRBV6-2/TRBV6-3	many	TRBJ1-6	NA	TGTGCCAGCAAATTACAGGGATCCTATAATTCACCCCTCCACTTT	CASKLQGSYNSPLHF
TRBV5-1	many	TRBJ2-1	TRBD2	TGCGCCAGCATGGGCGGGGGGATTTACAATGAGCAGTTCTTC	CASMGGGIYNEQFF
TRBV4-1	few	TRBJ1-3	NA	TGCGCCAGCAGCCAGGCGGGCCTCTCTGGAAACACAATATATTTT	CASSQAGLSGNTIYF
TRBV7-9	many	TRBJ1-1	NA	TGTGCCAGCAGCTTAGGGGGGGAGACTGAAGCTTTCTTT	CASSLGGETEAFF
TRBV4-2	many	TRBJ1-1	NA	TGTGCCAGCAGCCAAACGAGGAACACTGAAGCTTTCTTT	CASSQTRNTEAFF
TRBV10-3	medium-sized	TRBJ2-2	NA	TGTGCCATCAGCCCAGAGAACACCGGGGAGCTGTTTTTT	CAISPENTGELFF
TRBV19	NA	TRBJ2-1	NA	TGTGCCAGTAGTCCGTGGGGGGCTGAGCAGTTCTTC	CASSPWGAEQFF
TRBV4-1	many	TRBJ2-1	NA	TGCGCCAGCAGCCAAGACGGATACAATGAGCAGTTCTTC	CASSQDGYNEQFF
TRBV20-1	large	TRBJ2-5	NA	TGCAGTGCTAGGGGGGAAAGGGCGGGGTGGGAGACCCAGTACTTC	CSARGERAGWETQYF
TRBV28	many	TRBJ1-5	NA	TGTGCCAGCAGTTTTTGGGGGACTCAGCCCCAGCATTTT	CASSFWGTQPQHF
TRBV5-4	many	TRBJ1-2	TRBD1	TGTGCCAGCAGCTTACAGGGGGCGGTGGATGGCTACACCTTC	CASSLQGAVDGYTF
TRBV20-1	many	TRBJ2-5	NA	TGCAGTGCTAGTTACCAGGGCAGGGAGACCCAGTACTTC	CSASYQGRETQYF